These 31 T cell receptor beta chains share one sample of origin, sequenced in a study of blood T cell repertoires in COVID-19. Using immunoSEQ multiplex PCR, the repertoire was profiled, and TCRdb retains in-frame clones only, with some absent. This sample yields 300,000 or so clones, of which 80% to 95% are seen a single time; around 1.1% belongs to the top ten. The specimen sequenced was PBMCs or T cells enriched from blood (not recorded which). These TCRs come from a young woman who had recovered from COVID-19.

The CDR3 loop is CASSEETGHIQYF. The CDR3 nucleotides are TGTGCCAGCAGTGAAGAGACAGGGCACATTCAGTACTTC. The chain carries TRBV2 and TRBJ2-4, with TRBD1 identical over 7 bases. The CDR3 consists of 13 residues. The V and J ends lost 1 base and 8 bases, in that order; junction bases with no gene match: 2. CDR1 is SNHLY and CDR2 is FYNNEI in the germline V gene.

The chain recombines TRBV9 with TRBJ2-1; 11 bases align to TRBD2. Trimming took 4 bases from V and 5 from J; bases not matched to a gene: 11. Germline loops: CDR1 SGDLS, CDR2 YYNGEE. This CDR3 is 17 amino acids long. Written as DNA, the CDR3 is TGTGCCAGCAGCACAGAGCCGGGACTAGCGGCACACAATGAGCAGTTCTTC. This sequence encodes CASSTEPGLAAHNEQFF.

The chain uses TRBV7-8 and TRBJ2-1, with a possible D match to TRBD2 (5 bases). The V end was cut by 1 base, the J end by 3 bases, with 16 bases between. Germline lookup yields CDR1 SGHVS and CDR2 FQNEAQ. The CDR3 sequence is 17 residues long. Here the CDR3 DNA reads TGTGCCAGCAGCTTAGTTCTAGGACTCCGTAGCTACAATGAGCAGTTCTTC. Translated, it gives CASSLVLGLRSYNEQFF.

This chain connects TRBV27 to TRBJ2-1; the match to TRBD2 covers 14 bases. V lost 4 bases to trimming and J lost 10 bases; unmatched junction nucleotides: 6. This CDR3 region has 15 residues. Germline CDR1 MNHEY, CDR2 SMNVEV (reference sequence). The CDR3 loop is CASSSGLAGGREQFF. Written as DNA, the CDR3 is TGTGCCAGCAGTTCCGGACTAGCGGGAGGAAGAGAGCAGTTCTTC.

The chain has TRBV7-3 and TRBJ2-1, with 8 nucleotides matching TRBD2. J gave up 3 bases and V 5 bases, and 6 bases lay outside the gene matches. Germline V gene sequence: CDR1 SGHTA, CDR2 FQGTGA. The CDR3 runs to 15 residues. CDR3 DNA sequence: TGTGCCAGCAGCACCGGGACTAGTGACTACAATGAGCAGTTCTTC. It yields the protein CASSTGTSDYNEQFF.

The chain has TRBV7-9 and TRBJ1-5; TRBD1 agrees at 8 bases. The CDR3 is 14 amino acids. V lost 5 bases and J lost 7; bases outside the gene matches: 7. Germline loops: CDR1 SEHNR, CDR2 FQNEAQ (reference sequence). The CDR3, as DNA: TGTGCCAGCAGCGGCAGGGGGCCTGGGCAGCCCCAGCATTTT. Translation: CASSGRGPGQPQHF.

The rearrangement joins TRBV2 to TRBJ2-1; 11 bases align to TRBD2. Trimming cost V 6 bases and J 0 bases; bases outside gene matches: 7. Looked up from germline, CDR1 is SNHLY and CDR2 is FYNNEI. The CDR3 covers 17 residues. CDR3 in amino acids: CASRAGTSGTSYNEQFF. The CDR3, as DNA: TGTGCCAGCAGAGCCGGGACTAGCGGTACCTCCTACAATGAGCAGTTCTTC. Together with reference TRBV2 and TRBJ2-1, the CDR3 gives the full variable domain: EPEVTQTPSHQVTQMGQEVILRCVPISNHLYFYWYRQILGQKVEFLVSFYNNEISEKSEIFDDQFSVERPDGSNFTLKIRSTKLEDSAMYFCASRAGTSGTSYNEQFFGPGTRLTVL.

The gene calls are TRBV24-1 and TRBJ2-3; TRBD2 matches at 13 bases. The germline V gene encodes CDR1 KGHDR and CDR2 SFDVKD. This CDR3 is built from 17 residues. V lost 3 bases and J lost 2; bases outside the gene matches: 4. This CDR3 reads CATSDVGLAGTTDTQYF. CDR3 in DNA: TGTGCCACCAGTGATGTGGGACTAGCGGGGACCACAGATACGCAGTATTTT.

This clone was counted once. CDR3 sequence (DNA): TGTGCCAGCAGCTTAATTCTTGGGACTAGCGGTGACGAGCAGTACTTC. It translates to CASSLILGTSGDEQYF. This chain joins TRBV7-3 and TRBJ2-7, with 11 bases lining up with TRBD2. J was trimmed by 5 bases and V by 1 base; bases with no gene match: 7. Germline V lookup: CDR1 SGHTA, CDR2 FQGTGA. This CDR3 has 16 residues.

This clone was seen only a few times. This sequence joins TRBV7-9 and TRBJ1-4, with TRBD1 matching 7 bases. Trimming took 5 bases from V and 2 from J; bases not matched to a gene: 5. CDR3 size: 15 residues. The germline gives CDR1 SEHNR, CDR2 FQNEAQ (reference sequence). The CDR3 DNA sequence: TGTGCCAGCAGCATGACACAGGGGACTAATGAAAAACTGTTTTTT. It is translated as CASSMTQGTNEKLFF.

The chain carries TRBV7-9 and TRBJ2-1; 9 nucleotides line up with TRBD1. Germline CDR1 SEHNR, CDR2 FQNEAQ (reference sequence). This CDR3 contains 15 residues. The V and J ends lost 1 base and 5 bases, in that order; junction bases with no gene match: 3. CDR3 sequence (DNA): TGTGCCAGCAGCTTAGTCGGGACAGGGAACAATGAGCAGTTCTTC. It is translated as CASSLVGTGNNEQFF.

The rearrangement uses TRBV28 and TRBJ2-2; 7 bases align to TRBD2. With 3 bases clipped from V and 5 bases from J, the junction kept 3 bases outside the gene matches. Germline V CDR1 and CDR2: MDHEN, SYDVKM. The CDR3 extends over 14 amino acids. CDR3 coding DNA: TGTGCCAGCAGTTTGTACGGGAGGACCGGGGAGCTGTTTTTT. It is translated as CASSLYGRTGELFF.

This chain links TRBV11-3 with TRBJ2-2, with D possibly being TRBD2 (7 bases). CDR1 SGHNT and CDR2 YENEEA come from the germline V gene. The CDR3 sequence is 18 residues long. V lost 5 bases and J 3 bases, leaving 22 bases between the germline ends. The chain's CDR3 is CASSQRSTEGGDTGELFF. CDR3 nucleotides: TGTGCCAGCAGCCAACGCTCGACGGAAGGGGGGGACACCGGGGAGCTGTTTTTT.

This clone was seen a single time. One end of the junction is discordant with germline, which a read error may explain. The chain is built from TRBV10-3 and TRBJ1-6; no clear D gene. The length of the CDR3 is 8 residues. Germline lookup yields CDR1 ENHRY and CDR2 SYGVKD. The CDR3 bases are TGTGCCATCTCGTTCCTCCGTTTT. It specifies CAISFLRF.

The rearrangement links TRBV3-1 (or the pseudogene TRBV3-2) to TRBJ2-1; 14 bases map to TRBD2. V shed 0 bases, J shed 4 bases, and the junction held 5 bases outside the gene matches. The CDR3 runs to 18 residues. In germline, CDR1 is LGHDT, CDR2 YNNKEL (reference sequence). In DNA form, the CDR3 reads TGTGCCAGCAGCCAAGATCACGGACTAGCGGGGGGATACAATGAGCAGTTCTTC. It translates to CASSQDHGLAGGYNEQFF.

The chain has TRBV19 and TRBJ1-1; 11 bases are a match to TRBD1. This CDR3 has 13 residues. The germline gives CDR1 LNHDA, CDR2 SQIVND (reference sequence). After removal of 9 bases from V and 4 bases from J, the junction contained 4 bases not matched to a gene. The CDR3 DNA is TGTGCCAGCTCCGGGACAGGGGGCACTGAAGCTTTCTTT. It specifies CASSGTGGTEAFF.

CDR3 in amino acids: CASSYLAGGSSYEQYF. The CDR3 bases are TGTGCCAGCAGTTACCTAGCGGGAGGGAGCTCCTACGAGCAGTACTTC. This rearrangement joins TRBV2 to TRBJ2-7, with 12 bases identical to TRBD2. V was clipped by 5 bases and J by 0 bases; unmatched bases: 5. Germline V CDR1 and CDR2: SNHLY, FYNNEI. CDR3 length equals 16 residues.

In its sample, this clone was seen a few times. The identical CDR3 is also encoded by other nucleotide sequences in the sample. This chain connects TRBV19 to TRBJ2-7, with TRBD2 matching over 12 bases. The CDR3 is 14 amino acids. V was clipped by 7 bases and J by 0 bases; unmatched bases: 1. Germline CDR1 LNHDA, CDR2 SQIVND (reference sequence). The CDR3 here is CASKTSGSSYEQYF. The CDR3 nucleotides read TGTGCCAGTAAGACTAGCGGGAGCTCCTACGAGCAGTACTTC.

The chain couples TRBV2 to TRBJ1-2, with D hard to call. Per germline, CDR1 SNHLY and CDR2 FYNNEI. The CDR3 extends over 12 amino acids. Trimming removed 9 bases at V and 2 bases at J, with 10 bases between. The CDR3 reads CASPTSNYGYTF. The CDR3 bases are TGTGCCAGTCCAACTTCGAACTATGGCTACACCTTC.

The chain recombines TRBV3-1 (or the pseudogene TRBV3-2) with TRBJ2-5; D ambiguous. Trimming pared 5 bases from V and 9 bases from J, leaving 10 bases between. Germline values: CDR1 LGHDT, CDR2 YNNKEL (reference sequence). The CDR3 extends over 11 amino acids. This CDR3 is CASSSYQAQYF. CDR3 in DNA: TGTGCCAGCAGCTCGTACCAGGCCCAGTACTTC.

V and J are TRBV2 and TRBJ1-5; no definite D call. The CDR3 is 14 amino acids. V gave up 4 bases and J gave up 5 bases, with 12 bases separating them. CDR1 and CDR2 from the germline V gene are SNHLY and FYNNEI. The CDR3 is CASSGGLADQPQHF. The CDR3 DNA sequence: TGTGCCAGCAGTGGAGGGCTCGCAGATCAGCCCCAGCATTTT.

With respect to this clone: Its ends do not fully match the called genes, so a read error is possible. The chain has TRBV3-1 (or the pseudogene TRBV3-2) and TRBJ1-3; D perhaps matches TRBD1 (6 bases). This CDR3 has 12 residues. Germline loops: CDR1 LGHDT, CDR2 YNNKEL (reference sequence). The CDR3 DNA sequence: TGTGCCAGCAGAGAAGGGGACACGCGACTTTTTTTT. This encodes CASREGDTRLFF.

The V call is TRBV7-2, the J call TRBJ2-7, with TRBD1 matching 7 bases. Germline assignment: CDR1 SGHTA and CDR2 FQGNSA. This CDR3 spans 13 amino acids. V was pared by 1 base and J by 4 bases, with 1 base of the junction left unmatched. CDR3 nucleotides: TGTGCCAGCAGCTTAGAACAGGGGTACGAGCAGTACTTC. Protein sequence: CASSLEQGYEQYF.

The CDR3 DNA reads as TGTGCCAGCAGCCCCACCTCGGGGAATTCACCCCTCCACTTT. This encodes CASSPTSGNSPLHF. J is TRBJ1-6 and V is TRBV27; D is uncertain. The germline V gene encodes CDR1 MNHEY and CDR2 SMNVEV (reference sequence). The V end lost 6 bases, the J end lost 7 bases, and 13 bases lay between the germline ends. This CDR3 comprises 14 residues.

The sample holds a few counts of this clone. This chain uses TRBV6-5 with TRBJ1-1; 10 bases are a match to TRBD1. V lost 7 bases, J lost 5 bases, and 4 bases stayed unmatched. The CDR3 consists of 13 residues. Germline-derived CDR1 and CDR2 are MNHEY and SVGAGI. The chain's CDR3 is CASNQDRGTEAFF. CDR3 bases: TGTGCCAGCAATCAGGACAGGGGGACTGAAGCTTTCTTT.

The genes are TRBV6-2 or TRBV6-3 and TRBJ2-1; 9 bases line up with TRBD2. Germline V CDR1 and CDR2: MNHEY, SVGEGT. The CDR3 has 17 amino acids. V trimming: 2 bases; J trimming: 7 bases; junction bases outside the gene matches: 12. This chain's CDR3 is CASSYRVGIAGENEQFF. CDR3 in DNA: TGTGCCAGCAGTTACAGGGTCGGGATAGCGGGAGAAAATGAGCAGTTCTTC.

The CDR3 DNA follows: TGTGCCAGCAGTTCGTCCGGGACTTCTGATAATGAAAAACTGTTTTTT. This encodes CASSSSGTSDNEKLFF. V gene TRBV28 combines with J gene TRBJ1-4; a weak D match, TRBD1 (5 bases). Trimming cost V 4 bases and J 4 bases, with 16 bases left between them. CDR3 length: 16 residues. Germline lookup yields CDR1 MDHEN and CDR2 SYDVKM.

The chain is built from TRBV7-2 and TRBJ1-2; the D is unclear. Trimming stripped 4 bases from V and 1 base from J, with 7 bases between. The CDR3 sequence is 13 residues long. Germline V gene data show CDR1 as SGHTA and CDR2 as FQGNSA. This CDR3 reads CASSYDINYGYTF. CDR3 bases: TGTGCCAGCAGCTACGACATTAACTATGGCTACACCTTC.

The rearrangement joins TRBV19 to TRBJ2-7; D call uncertain. The CDR3 has 13 residues. The V end was cut by 3 bases, the J end by 0 bases, with 6 bases between. The germline CDR1 and CDR2 sequences are LNHDA and SQIVND (reference sequence). Here the CDR3 reads CASSMGSSYEQYF. CDR3 sequence (DNA): TGTGCCAGTAGTATGGGCAGCTCCTACGAGCAGTACTTC.

This chain links TRBV27 with TRBJ2-1, with TRBD2 matching 11 bases. After removal of 4 bases from V and 5 bases from J, the junction contained 4 bases not matched to a gene. The CDR3 sequence is 15 residues long. Germline loops: CDR1 MNHEY, CDR2 SMNVEV (reference sequence). Here the CDR3 DNA reads TGTGCCAGCAGTTCCCCGACTAGCGGGAACAATGAGCAGTTCTTC. This translates into CASSSPTSGNNEQFF.

This clone was counted a few times. The chain recombines TRBV5-1 with TRBJ2-7, with D unclear. This CDR3 has 11 residues. V lost 4 bases, J lost 3 bases, and 5 bases lay in between. The V gene's germline CDR1 is SGHRS and CDR2 YFSETQ. The CDR3 region has the DNA TGCGCCAGCAGCGCCGGCTACGAGCAGTACTTC. As protein: CASSAGYEQYF.